The rows below give T cell receptor beta chains drawn from one sample of a study of long-term antiretroviral therapy in people with HIV. Data came from immunoSEQ multiplex PCR; TCRdb stores just in-frame clones and leaves some out. The sample records about 40,000 clones, 83% being singletons. The input for sequencing was unsorted PBMCs, taken 1 year after starting antiretroviral therapy. Every receptor here comes from a man younger than 35 with HIV. The CDR3 runs from the conserved cysteine through the conserved F or W. D genes are given only for firm matches. Clone size, where shown, is once, few, many, or a class for clones that have expanded.

v_gene	j_gene	abundance	d_gene	CDR3aa	CDR3nt
TRBV6-5	TRBJ2-7	NA	NA	CASSPGTPYEQYF	TGTGCCAGCAGTCCTGGCACACCTTACGAGCAGTACTTC
TRBV19	TRBJ2-7	NA	NA	CASSISWRQNDEQYF	TGTGCCAGTAGTATAAGTTGGAGACAGAACGACGAGCAGTACTTC
TRBV27	TRBJ1-2	NA	TRBD1	CASSFSRGDGYTF	TGTGCCAGCAGTTTCAGCAGGGGGGATGGCTACACCTTC
TRBV7-2	TRBJ1-1	NA	NA	CASSFRKNTEAFF	TGTGCCAGCAGCTTCAGGAAGAACACTGAAGCTTTCTTT
TRBV21-1	TRBJ1-5	once	NA	CASRFWTGPDQPQHF	TGTGCCAGTAGATTTTGGACAGGCCCGGATCAGCCCCAGCATTTT
TRBV5-1	TRBJ1-2	once	NA	CASSVDRPSEGYTF	TGCGCCAGCAGCGTAGACAGGCCGTCGGAGGGCTACACCTTC
TRBV19	TRBJ1-2	few	NA	CASREGVGYTF	TGTGCCAGTAGGGAAGGGGTTGGCTACACCTTC
TRBV6-5	TRBJ2-7	NA	NA	CASSYSQRTYEQYF	TGTGCCAGCAGTTACTCGCAGAGAACCTACGAGCAGTACTTC
TRBV7-3	TRBJ2-1	NA	TRBD2	CASSSPGRLAGDPYNEQFF	TGTGCCAGCAGCTCCCCAGGGCGACTAGCGGGTGATCCCTACAATGAGCAGTTCTTC
TRBV7-2	TRBJ2-7	NA	TRBD2	CASSLGVVAGGGSYEQYF	TGTGCCAGCAGCTTAGGGGTGGTAGCGGGAGGAGGGTCCTACGAGCAGTACTTC
TRBV9	TRBJ2-2	NA	TRBD1	CASSESSDRGQGGELFF	TGTGCCAGCAGCGAGAGTTCCGACAGGGGGCAGGGCGGGGAGCTGTTTTTT
TRBV28	TRBJ1-1	NA	TRBD1	CASSLGQGAAEAFF	TGTGCCAGCAGTTTAGGGCAGGGGGCGGCTGAAGCTTTCTTT